The T cell receptor beta chain under discussion was sequenced for a study of identifying expanded T cells in peripheral blood. Study results and caveats: Over two and four weeks, about 15 and 19 clones changed, versus around 1.1 between replicates. Two-week clone count variance significantly increased as total template count grew.

Collection occurred without any documented infections or immune events in donors. Here immunoSEQ multiplex PCR was the method, and the copy in TCRdb shows in-frame clones only, minus some. The sample holds 100,000 to 150,000 clones; roughly 84% are singletons and the top ten take approximately 3%. Trimming stripped 5 bases from V and 4 bases from J, with 8 bases between. This CDR3 spans 12 amino acids. CDR1 and CDR2 (germline): MNHNS, SASEGT. A word on this clone: Antigen unknown.

V and J are TRBV6-1 and TRBJ1-1; weak D call: TRBD1 (6 bases). This receptor was obtained from a person aged 18 to 75 in good health. Specimen: blood. The CDR3, as DNA: TGTGCCAGCAGTTCACAGGGCACTGAAGCTTTCTTT. Residues: CASSSQGTEAFF.